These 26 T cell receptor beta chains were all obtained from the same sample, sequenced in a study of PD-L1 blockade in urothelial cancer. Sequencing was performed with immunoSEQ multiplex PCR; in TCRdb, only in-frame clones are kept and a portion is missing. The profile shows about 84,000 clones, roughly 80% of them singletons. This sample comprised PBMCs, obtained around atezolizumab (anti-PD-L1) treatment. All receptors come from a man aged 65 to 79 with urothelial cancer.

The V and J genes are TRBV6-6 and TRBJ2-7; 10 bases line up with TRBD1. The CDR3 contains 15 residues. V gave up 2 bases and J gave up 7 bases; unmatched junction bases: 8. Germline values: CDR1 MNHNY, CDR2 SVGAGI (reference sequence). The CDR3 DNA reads TGTGCCAGCAGTTACCCTCGACAGGGGGCGGGAGAGCAGTACTTC. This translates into CASSYPRQGAGEQYF.

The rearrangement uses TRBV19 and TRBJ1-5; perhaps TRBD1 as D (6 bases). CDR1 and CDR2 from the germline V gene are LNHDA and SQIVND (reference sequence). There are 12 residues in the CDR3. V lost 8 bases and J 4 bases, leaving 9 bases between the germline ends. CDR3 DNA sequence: TGTGCCAGTCAAAGGGGGAATCAGCCCCAGCATTTT. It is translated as CASQRGNQPQHF.

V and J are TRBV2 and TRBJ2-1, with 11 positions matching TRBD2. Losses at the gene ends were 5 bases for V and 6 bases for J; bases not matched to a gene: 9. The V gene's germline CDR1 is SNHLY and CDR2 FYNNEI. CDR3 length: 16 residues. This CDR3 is CASSRNSGGASNEQFF. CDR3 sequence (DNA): TGTGCCAGCAGTAGGAATAGCGGGGGGGCTAGCAATGAGCAGTTCTTC.

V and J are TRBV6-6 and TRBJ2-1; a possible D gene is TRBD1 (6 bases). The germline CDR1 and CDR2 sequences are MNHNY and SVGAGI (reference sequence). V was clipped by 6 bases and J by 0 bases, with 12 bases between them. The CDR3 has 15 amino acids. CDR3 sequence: CASSTQGSSYNEQFF. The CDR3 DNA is TGTGCCAGCAGCACCCAGGGGAGCTCCTACAATGAGCAGTTCTTC.

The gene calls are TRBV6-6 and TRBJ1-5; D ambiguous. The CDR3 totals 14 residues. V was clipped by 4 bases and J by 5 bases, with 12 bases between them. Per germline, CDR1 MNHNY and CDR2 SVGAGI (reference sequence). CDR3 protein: CASSSSAVHQPQHF. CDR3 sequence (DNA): TGTGCCAGCAGTTCATCCGCAGTGCATCAGCCCCAGCATTTT.

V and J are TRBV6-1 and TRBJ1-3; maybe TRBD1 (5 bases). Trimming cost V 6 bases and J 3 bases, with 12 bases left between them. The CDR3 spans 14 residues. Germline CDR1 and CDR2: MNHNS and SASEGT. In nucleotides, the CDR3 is TGTGCCAGCAGCCCTCGGCAGGGTGGAAACACCATATATTTT. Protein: CASSPRQGGNTIYF.

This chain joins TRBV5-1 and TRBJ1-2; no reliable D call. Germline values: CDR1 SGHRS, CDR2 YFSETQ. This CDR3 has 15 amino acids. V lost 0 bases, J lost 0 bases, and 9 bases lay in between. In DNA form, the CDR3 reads TGCGCCAGCAGCTTGGATCCGACAACTAACTATGGCTACACCTTC. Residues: CASSLDPTTNYGYTF.

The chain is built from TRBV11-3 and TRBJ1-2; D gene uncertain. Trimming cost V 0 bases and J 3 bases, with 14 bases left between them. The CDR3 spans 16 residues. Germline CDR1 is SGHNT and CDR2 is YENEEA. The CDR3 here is CASSLDSLGSYYGYTF. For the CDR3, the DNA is TGTGCCAGCAGCTTAGACTCCTTGGGCAGCTACTATGGCTACACCTTC.

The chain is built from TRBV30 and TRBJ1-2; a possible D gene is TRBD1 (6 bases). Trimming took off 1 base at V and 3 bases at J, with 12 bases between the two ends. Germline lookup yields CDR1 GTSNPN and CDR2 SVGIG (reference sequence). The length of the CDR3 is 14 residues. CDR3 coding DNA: TGTGCCTGGAGTGCCGCCAACAGGGACTATGGCTACACCTTC. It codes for CAWSAANRDYGYTF.

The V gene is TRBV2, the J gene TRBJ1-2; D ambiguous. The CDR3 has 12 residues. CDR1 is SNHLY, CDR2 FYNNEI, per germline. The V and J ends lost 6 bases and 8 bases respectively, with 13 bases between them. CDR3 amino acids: CASSPGAGGYTF. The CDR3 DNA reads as TGTGCCAGCAGCCCGGGCGCGGGGGGCTACACCTTC.

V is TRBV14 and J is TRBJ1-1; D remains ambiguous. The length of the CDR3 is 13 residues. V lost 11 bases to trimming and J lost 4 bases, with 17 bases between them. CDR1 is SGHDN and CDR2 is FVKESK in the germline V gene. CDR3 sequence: CAGRGQTGTEAFF. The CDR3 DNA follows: TGTGCCGGGCGCGGGCAGACGGGCACTGAAGCTTTCTTT.

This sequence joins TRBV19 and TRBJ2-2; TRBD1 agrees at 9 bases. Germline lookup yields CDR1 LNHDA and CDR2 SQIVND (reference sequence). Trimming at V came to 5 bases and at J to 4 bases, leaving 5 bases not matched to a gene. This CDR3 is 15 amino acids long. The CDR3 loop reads CASSPTGGVTGELFF. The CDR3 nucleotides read TGTGCCAGTAGTCCGACAGGGGGAGTCACCGGGGAGCTGTTTTTT.

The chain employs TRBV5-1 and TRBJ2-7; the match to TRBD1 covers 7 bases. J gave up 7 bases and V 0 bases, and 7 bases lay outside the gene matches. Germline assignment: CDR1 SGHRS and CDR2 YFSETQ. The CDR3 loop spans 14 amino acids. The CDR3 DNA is TGCGCCAGCAGCTTGGCGGTTAGGGGGCTTGAGCAGTACTTC. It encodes CASSLAVRGLEQYF. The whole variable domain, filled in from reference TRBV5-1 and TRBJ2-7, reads KAGVTQTPRYLIKTRGQQVTLSCSPISGHRSVSWYQQTPGQGLQFLFEYFSETQRNKGNFPGRFSGRQFSNSRSEMNVSTLELGDSALYLCASSLAVRGLEQYFGPGTRLTVT.

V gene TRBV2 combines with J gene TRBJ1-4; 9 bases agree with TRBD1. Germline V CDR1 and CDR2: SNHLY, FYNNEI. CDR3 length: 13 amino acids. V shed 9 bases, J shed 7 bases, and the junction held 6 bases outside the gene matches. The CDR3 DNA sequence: TGTGCCAGTAGGACAGGGGAGCTTGAAAAACTGTTTTTT. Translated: CASRTGELEKLFF.

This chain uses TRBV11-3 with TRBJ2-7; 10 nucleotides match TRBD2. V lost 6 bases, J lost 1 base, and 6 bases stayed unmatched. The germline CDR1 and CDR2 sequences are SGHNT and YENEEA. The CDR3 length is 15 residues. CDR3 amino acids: CASRGTSGKSYEQYF. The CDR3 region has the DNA TGTGCCAGCAGAGGCACTAGCGGGAAATCCTACGAGCAGTACTTC.

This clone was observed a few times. The CDR3 region has the DNA TGTGCCAGCAGCGCAGGGGTTTATGGGATGAACACTGAAGCTTTCTTT. Its protein product is CASSAGVYGMNTEAFF. The chain uses TRBV9 and TRBJ1-1, with D tentatively TRBD1 (6 bases). Germline lookup yields CDR1 SGDLS and CDR2 YYNGEE. This CDR3 has 16 amino acids. V was pared by 3 bases and J by 0 bases, with 15 bases between. The variable domain in full, completed from reference TRBV9 and TRBJ1-1, reads DSGVTQTPKHLITATGQRVTLRCSPRSGDLSVYWYQQSLDQGLQFLIQYYNGEERAKGNILERFSAQQFPDLHSELNLSSLELGDSALYFCASSAGVYGMNTEAFFGQGTRLTVV.

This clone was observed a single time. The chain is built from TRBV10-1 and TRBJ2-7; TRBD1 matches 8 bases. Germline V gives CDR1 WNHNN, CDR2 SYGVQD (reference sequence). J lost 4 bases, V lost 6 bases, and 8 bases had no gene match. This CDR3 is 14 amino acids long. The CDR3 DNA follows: TGCGCCAGCAGCCCCGGACAGGGTGGATACGAGCAGTACTTC. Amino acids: CASSPGQGGYEQYF.

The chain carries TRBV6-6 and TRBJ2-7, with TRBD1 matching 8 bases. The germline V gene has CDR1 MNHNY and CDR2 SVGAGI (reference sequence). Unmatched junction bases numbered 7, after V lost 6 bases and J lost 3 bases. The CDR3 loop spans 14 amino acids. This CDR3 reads CASRPGQGVYEQYF. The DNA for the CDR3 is TGTGCCAGCAGGCCAGGACAGGGTGTCTACGAGCAGTACTTC.

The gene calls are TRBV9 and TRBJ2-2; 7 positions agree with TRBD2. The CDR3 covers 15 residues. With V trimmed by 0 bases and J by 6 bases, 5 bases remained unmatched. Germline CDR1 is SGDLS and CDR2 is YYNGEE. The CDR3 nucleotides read TGTGCCAGCAGCGTAGCAGCGGGGCCAGCCGGGGAGCTGTTTTTT. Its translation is CASSVAAGPAGELFF.

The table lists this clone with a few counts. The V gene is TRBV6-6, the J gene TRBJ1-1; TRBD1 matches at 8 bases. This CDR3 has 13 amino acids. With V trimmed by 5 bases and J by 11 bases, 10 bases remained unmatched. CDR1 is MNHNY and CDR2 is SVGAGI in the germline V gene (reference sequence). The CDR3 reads CASSKQGGVRAFF. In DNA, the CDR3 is TGTGCCAGCAGTAAACAGGGGGGGGTAAGGGCTTTCTTT.

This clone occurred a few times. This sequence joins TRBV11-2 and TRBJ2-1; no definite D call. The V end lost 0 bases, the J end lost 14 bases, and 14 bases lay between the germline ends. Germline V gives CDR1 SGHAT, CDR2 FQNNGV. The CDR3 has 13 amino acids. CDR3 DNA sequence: TGTGCCAGCAGCTTAGAGTCGGCGGCCCGGGAGTTCTTC. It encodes CASSLESAAREFF. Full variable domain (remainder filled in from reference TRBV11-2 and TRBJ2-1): EAGVAQSPRYKIIEKRQSVAFWCNPISGHATLYWYQQILGQGPKLLIQFQNNGVVDDSQLPKDRFSAERLKGVDSTLKIQPAKLEDSAVYLCASSLESAAREFFGPGTRLTVL.

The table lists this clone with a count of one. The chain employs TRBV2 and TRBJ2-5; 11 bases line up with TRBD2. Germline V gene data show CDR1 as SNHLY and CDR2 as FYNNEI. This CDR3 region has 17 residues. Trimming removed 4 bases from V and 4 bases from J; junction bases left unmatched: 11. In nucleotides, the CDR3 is TGTGCCAGCAGTGGGAGCCTTAGCGGGGGGGCCGGAGAGACCCAGTACTTC. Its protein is CASSGSLSGGAGETQYF.

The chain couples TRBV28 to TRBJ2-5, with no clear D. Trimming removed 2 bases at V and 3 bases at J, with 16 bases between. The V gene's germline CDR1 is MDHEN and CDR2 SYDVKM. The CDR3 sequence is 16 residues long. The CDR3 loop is CASSLPGTAREETQYF. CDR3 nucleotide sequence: TGTGCCAGCAGTTTACCTGGAACGGCTAGAGAAGAGACCCAGTACTTC.

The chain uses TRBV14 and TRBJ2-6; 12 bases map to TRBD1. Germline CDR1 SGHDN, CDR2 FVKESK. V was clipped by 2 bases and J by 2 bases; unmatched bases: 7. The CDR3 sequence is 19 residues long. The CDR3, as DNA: TGTGCCAGCAGCCAACTACCGGGACAGGGGGCGACTGGGGCCAACGTCCTGACTTTC. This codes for CASSQLPGQGATGANVLTF.

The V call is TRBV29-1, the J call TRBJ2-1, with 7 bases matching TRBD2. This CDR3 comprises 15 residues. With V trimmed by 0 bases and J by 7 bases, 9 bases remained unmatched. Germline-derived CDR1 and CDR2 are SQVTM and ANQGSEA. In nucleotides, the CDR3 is TGCAGCGTTGAAGATCTAAGCGGGGAAGTGAATGAGCAGTTCTTC. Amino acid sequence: CSVEDLSGEVNEQFF.

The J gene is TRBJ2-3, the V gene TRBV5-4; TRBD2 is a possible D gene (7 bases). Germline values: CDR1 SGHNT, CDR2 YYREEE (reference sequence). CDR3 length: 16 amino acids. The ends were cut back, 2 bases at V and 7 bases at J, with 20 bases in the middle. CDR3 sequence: CASSLEQGGGRNTQYF. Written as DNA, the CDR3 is TGTGCCAGCAGCTTAGAACAGGGAGGGGGTAGGAATACGCAGTATTTT.